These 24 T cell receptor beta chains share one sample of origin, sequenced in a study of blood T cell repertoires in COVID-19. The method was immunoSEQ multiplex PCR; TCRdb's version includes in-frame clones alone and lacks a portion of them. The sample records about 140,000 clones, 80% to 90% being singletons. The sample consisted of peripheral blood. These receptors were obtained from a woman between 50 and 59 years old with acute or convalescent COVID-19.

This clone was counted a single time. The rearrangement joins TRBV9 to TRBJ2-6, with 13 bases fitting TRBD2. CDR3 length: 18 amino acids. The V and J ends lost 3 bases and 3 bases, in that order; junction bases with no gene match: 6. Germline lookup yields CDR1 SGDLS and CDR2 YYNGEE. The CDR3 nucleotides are TGTGCCAGCAGCGGCGTACTAGCGGGAGGGCTTGGGGCCAACGTCCTGACTTTC. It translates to CASSGVLAGGLGANVLTF.

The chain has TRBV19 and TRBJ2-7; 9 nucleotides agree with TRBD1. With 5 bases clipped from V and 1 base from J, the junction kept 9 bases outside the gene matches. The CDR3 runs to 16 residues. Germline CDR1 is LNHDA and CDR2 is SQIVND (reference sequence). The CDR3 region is CASSPRGQGRSYEQYF. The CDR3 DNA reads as TGTGCCAGTAGTCCCCGGGGACAGGGCCGATCCTACGAGCAGTACTTC.

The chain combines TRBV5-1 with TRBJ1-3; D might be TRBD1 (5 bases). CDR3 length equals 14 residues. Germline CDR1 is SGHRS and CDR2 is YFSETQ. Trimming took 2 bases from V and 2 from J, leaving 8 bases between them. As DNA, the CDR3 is TGCGCCAGCAGCTTCACAGGAACTGGAAACACCATATATTTT. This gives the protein CASSFTGTGNTIYF.

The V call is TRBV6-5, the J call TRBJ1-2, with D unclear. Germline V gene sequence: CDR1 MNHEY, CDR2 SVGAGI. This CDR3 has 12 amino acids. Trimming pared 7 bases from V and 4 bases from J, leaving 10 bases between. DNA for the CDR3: TGTGCCAGCAACAACGGGATCTATGGCTACACCTTC. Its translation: CASNNGIYGYTF.

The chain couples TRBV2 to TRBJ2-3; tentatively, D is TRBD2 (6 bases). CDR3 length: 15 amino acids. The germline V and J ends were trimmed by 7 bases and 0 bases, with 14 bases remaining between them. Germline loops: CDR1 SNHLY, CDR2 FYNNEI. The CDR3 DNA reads TGTGCCAGCAAAGGGCTCCTAGCGAGCACAGATACGCAGTATTTT. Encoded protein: CASKGLLASTDTQYF. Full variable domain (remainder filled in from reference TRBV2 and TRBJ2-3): EPEVTQTPSHQVTQMGQEVILRCVPISNHLYFYWYRQILGQKVEFLVSFYNNEISEKSEIFDDQFSVERPDGSNFTLKIRSTKLEDSAMYFCASKGLLASTDTQYFGPGTRLTVL.

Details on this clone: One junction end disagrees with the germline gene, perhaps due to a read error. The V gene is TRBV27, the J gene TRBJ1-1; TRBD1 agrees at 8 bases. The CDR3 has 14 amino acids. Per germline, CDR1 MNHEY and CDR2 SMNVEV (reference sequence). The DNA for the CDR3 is TGTGCCAGTAGTTTCGGCAGGGGGCCGACTGAAGCTTTCTTT. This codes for CASSFGRGPTEAFF.

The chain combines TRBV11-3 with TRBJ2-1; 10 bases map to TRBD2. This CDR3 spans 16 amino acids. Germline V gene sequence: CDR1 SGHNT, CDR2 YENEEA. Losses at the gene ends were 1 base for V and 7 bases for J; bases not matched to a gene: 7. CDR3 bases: TGTGCCAGCAGCTTAGGGGCTAGCGGGAGTACAAATGAGCAGTTCTTC. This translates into CASSLGASGSTNEQFF. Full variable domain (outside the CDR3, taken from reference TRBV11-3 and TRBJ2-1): EAGVVQSPRYKIIEKKQPVAFWCNPISGHNTLYWYLQNLGQGPELLIRYENEEAVDDSQLPKDRFSAERLKGVDSTLKIQPAELGDSAVYLCASSLGASGSTNEQFFGPGTRLTVL.

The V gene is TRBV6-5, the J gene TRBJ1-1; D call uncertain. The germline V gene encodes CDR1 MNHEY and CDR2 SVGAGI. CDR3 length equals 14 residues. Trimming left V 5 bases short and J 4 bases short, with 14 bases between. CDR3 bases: TGTGCCAGCAGTCATGGAGAGTCCACCACTGAAGCTTTCTTT. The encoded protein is CASSHGESTTEAFF.

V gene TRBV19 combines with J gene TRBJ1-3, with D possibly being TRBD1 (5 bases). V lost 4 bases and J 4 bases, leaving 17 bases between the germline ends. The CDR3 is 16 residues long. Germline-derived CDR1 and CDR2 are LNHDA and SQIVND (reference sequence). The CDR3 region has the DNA TGTGCCAGTAGTAAGTCCCGCAGGGCAGAAGGAAACACCATATATTTT. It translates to CASSKSRRAEGNTIYF.

CDR3 DNA sequence: TGTGCCAGCAGTTTTGACAGTTCTTCTGATACGCAGTATTTT. Translated: CASSFDSSSDTQYF. The chain employs TRBV2 and TRBJ2-3, with a tentative D call TRBD1 (5 bases). This CDR3 is 14 amino acids long. Trimming removed 5 bases at V and 6 bases at J, with 15 bases between. Germline loops: CDR1 SNHLY, CDR2 FYNNEI.

The DNA of the CDR3 is TGTGCCAGCAGCAATCGGACCCGGCGGGTTACCGGGGAGCTGTTTTTT. Its protein is CASSNRTRRVTGELFF. The V gene is TRBV21-1, the J gene TRBJ2-2; the table's D call, TRBD2, was not checked against the DNA. TRBV21-1 is termed a pseudogene. The CDR3 loop spans 16 amino acids.

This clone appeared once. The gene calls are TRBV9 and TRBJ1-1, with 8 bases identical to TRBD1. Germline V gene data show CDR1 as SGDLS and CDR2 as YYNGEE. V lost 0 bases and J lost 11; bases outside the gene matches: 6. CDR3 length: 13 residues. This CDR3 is CASSVATGGAAFF. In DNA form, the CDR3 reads TGTGCCAGCAGCGTAGCTACAGGGGGGGCGGCTTTCTTT.

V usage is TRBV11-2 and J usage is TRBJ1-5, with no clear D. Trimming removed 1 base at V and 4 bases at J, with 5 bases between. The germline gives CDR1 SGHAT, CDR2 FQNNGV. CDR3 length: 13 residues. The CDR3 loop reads CASSLGPNQPQHF. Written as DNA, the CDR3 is TGTGCCAGCAGCTTAGGTCCTAATCAGCCCCAGCATTTT. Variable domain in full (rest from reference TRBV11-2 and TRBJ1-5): EAGVAQSPRYKIIEKRQSVAFWCNPISGHATLYWYQQILGQGPKLLIQFQNNGVVDDSQLPKDRFSAERLKGVDSTLKIQPAKLEDSAVYLCASSLGPNQPQHFGDGTRLSIL.

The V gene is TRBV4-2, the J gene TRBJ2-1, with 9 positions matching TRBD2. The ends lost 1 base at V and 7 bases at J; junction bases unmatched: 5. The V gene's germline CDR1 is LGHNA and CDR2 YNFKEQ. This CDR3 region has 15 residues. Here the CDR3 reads CASSQGVSGRNEQFF. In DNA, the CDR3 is TGTGCCAGCAGCCAAGGCGTTAGCGGGAGAAATGAGCAGTTCTTC.

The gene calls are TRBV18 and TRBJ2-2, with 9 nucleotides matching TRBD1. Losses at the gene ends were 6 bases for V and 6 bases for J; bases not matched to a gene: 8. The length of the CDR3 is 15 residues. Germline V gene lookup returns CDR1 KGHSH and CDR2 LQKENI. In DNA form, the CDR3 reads TGTGCCAGCTCCCCTTTAAGGACAGGGGCCGGGGAGCTGTTTTTT. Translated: CASSPLRTGAGELFF.

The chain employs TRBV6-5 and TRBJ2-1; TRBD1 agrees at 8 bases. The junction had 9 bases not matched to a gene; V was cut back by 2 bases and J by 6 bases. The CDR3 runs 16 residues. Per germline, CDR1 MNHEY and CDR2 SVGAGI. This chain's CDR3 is CASSYQGAYLGNEQFF. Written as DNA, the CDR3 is TGTGCCAGCAGTTACCAGGGGGCTTATTTGGGCAATGAGCAGTTCTTC.

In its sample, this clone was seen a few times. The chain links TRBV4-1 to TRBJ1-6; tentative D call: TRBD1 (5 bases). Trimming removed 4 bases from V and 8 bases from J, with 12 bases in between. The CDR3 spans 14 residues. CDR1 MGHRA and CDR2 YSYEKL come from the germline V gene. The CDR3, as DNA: TGCGCCAGCAGCCTGCAGGGTTTCGATTCACCCCTCCACTTT. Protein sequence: CASSLQGFDSPLHF.

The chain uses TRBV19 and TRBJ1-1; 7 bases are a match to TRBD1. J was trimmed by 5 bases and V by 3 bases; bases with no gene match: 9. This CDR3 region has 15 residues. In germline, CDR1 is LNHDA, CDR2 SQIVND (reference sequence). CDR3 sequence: CASSMRQGRGTEAFF. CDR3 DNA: TGTGCCAGTAGTATGCGACAGGGACGAGGAACTGAAGCTTTCTTT.

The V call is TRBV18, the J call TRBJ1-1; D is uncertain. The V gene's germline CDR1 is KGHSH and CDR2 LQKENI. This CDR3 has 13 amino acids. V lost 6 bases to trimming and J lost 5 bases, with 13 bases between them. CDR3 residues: CASSPLTRTEAFF. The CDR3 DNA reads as TGTGCCAGCTCCCCCCTAACCAGGACTGAAGCTTTCTTT.

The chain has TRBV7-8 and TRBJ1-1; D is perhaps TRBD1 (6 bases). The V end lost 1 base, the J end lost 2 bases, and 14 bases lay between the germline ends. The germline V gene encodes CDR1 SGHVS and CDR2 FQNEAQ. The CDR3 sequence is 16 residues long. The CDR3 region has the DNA TGTGCCAGCAGCTTAGGGACAGTCGATTCAAACACTGAAGCTTTCTTT. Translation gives CASSLGTVDSNTEAFF.

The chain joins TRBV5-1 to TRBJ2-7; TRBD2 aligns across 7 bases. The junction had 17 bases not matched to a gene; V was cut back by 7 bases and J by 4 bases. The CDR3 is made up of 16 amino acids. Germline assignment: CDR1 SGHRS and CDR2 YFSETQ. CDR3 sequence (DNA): TGCGCCAGCCGCGAAGGGGTTGGGGGAGGGATTTACGAGCAGTACTTC. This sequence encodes CASREGVGGGIYEQYF.

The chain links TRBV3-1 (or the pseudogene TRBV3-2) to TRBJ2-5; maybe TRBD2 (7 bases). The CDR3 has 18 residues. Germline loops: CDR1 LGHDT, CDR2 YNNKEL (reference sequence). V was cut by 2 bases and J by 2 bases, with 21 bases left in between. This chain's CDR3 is CASSQSSGGGLGQETQYF. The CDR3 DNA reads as TGTGCCAGCAGCCAAAGTTCGGGGGGCGGTCTGGGACAAGAGACCCAGTACTTC.

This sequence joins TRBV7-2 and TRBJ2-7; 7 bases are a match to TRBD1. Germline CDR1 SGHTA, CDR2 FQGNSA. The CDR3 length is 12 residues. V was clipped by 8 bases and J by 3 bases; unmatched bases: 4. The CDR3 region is CASGRDSYEQYF. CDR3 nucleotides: TGTGCCAGCGGCCGGGACAGCTACGAGCAGTACTTC. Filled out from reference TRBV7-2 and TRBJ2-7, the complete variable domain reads GAGVSQSPSNKVTEKGKDVELRCDPISGHTALYWYRQSLGQGLEFLIYFQGNSAPDKSGLPSDRFSAERTGGSVSTLTIQRTQQEDSAVYLCASGRDSYEQYFGPGTRLTVT.

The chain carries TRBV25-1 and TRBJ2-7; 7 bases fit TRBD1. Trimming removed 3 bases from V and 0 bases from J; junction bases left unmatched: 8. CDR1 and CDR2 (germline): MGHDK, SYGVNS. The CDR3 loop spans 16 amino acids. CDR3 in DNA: TGTGCCAGCAGTGAGCCCCGAGACAGGGACTCCTACGAGCAGTACTTC. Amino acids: CASSEPRDRDSYEQYF.